This T cell receptor beta chain originates from a study of response to subunit inactivated influenza vaccine. TCRdb re-called the RT-PCR reads through MiXCR, storing one row per CDR3 protein. The sample carries some 550,000 distinct CDR3 sequences, under 30% recorded once. Per germline, CDR1 MNHNY and CDR2 SVGAGI (reference sequence). The CDR3 consists of 13 residues. Trimming removed 7 bases from V and 2 bases from J; junction bases left unmatched: 0. Study outcomes and limitations: The authors put forward the suggestion that each seasonal influenza vaccination may bring in only a limited number of new T cells.

Concerning this clonotype: Antigen: not known.

This sample was also put to use in a study of T cells expressing NK-cell markers. That report notes: Researchers built TCR beta cDNA using 5'RACE template switching with UMIs. In sorted CD3+CD56+NKG2C+, CD3+CD56+NKG2C- and CD3+CD56-NKG2C+ T cells, TCR beta repertoires were obtained. For several experiments, T cell sorting was restricted to the alpha-beta TCR population by means of an anti-gamma-delta TCR antibody. Expanded NKG2C+ T cell clones had unclear HCMV specificity.

This clonotype was sampled from a man between 50 and 59 years old who received an inactivated influenza vaccine. Sample: CD4+ T cells sorted from PBMCs, taken about 11 days after vaccination. This chain uses TRBV6-6 with TRBJ1-4; TRBD1 agrees at 8 bases. This CDR3 is CASTGGTNEKLFF. The CDR3 DNA sequence: TGTGCCAGCACAGGGGGCACTAATGAAAAACTGTTTTTT.